This T cell receptor beta chain appears in the sequencing data of a study of T cell repertoires in cytomegalovirus infection (dated by TCRdb to about 2019). Concerning the study at large: Donor HLA type was relevant to the analysis, as public TCR beta signatures indicated carriage of CMV infection together with the matching HLA type.

General study outcomes and caveats: In the ex vivo response, HLA-C-restricted CMV-specific TCR beta clonotypes were dominant, and in two of eight donors the single most frequent clonotype came from this HLA-C-restricted group. In both this cohort and an independent cohort of 300 to 450 donors, the cumulative frequency of public TCR beta family members distinguished carriers of CMV infection plus the relevant HLA type.

Per the germline V gene, SGHTA is the CDR1 and FQGNSA is the CDR2. Relative to germline, V is missing 5 bases and J is missing 5 bases, with 7 bases of the junction outside any gene match. Spanning cysteine to phenylalanine, the CDR3 consists of 14 amino acids. Solely the CDR3 DNA is kept, with 42 bases framed from the first base. TCRdb records Illumina HiSeq 1500 as the sequencer. TCRdb reprocessing: public reads trimmed at Q25 with fastp, clones called with MiXCR, in-frame beta chains kept. Entries that share a CDR3 protein sequence are merged under the most common genes and DNA. The sample has around 490,000 distinct CDR3 sequences on record, about 25% of them singletons. The biggest ten clones account for less than 15% of the sample. This clonotype came up a few times. The specificity of this receptor is unknown. Qualities for individual bases were not recorded, and no much larger clone is one base off.

Recombination joined TRBV7-2 with TRBJ2-5, with TRBD2 matching 8 junction bases. The sequenced material came from PBMCs. This clonotype was sampled from a human donor in good health (CMV status not recorded). Some clones in this sample may be carry-over from other donors' samples. CDR3 region: CASSRSGGVETQYF. The nucleotide sequence reads as follows: TGTGCCAGCAGCCGAAGCGGGGGCGTGGAGACCCAGTACTTC.